Listed here are 21 T cell receptor beta chains from one sample, sequenced in a study of CD8 T cells in ankylosing spondylitis (dated by TCRdb to the late 2010s). Preparation of the library involved 5' RACE. For sequencing, an Illumina HiSeq 2500 was employed. TCRdb cleaned the public reads at Q25 with fastp, built clones with MiXCR and kept in-frame beta chains. Identical CDR3 proteins give one entry, which carries the most common genes and DNA. The table for this sample lists around 130,000 distinct CDR3 sequences; around 15% of them were counted only once. 2.5% to 3% of the sample rests with the top ten. Sample: blood, either unsorted or a sorted T cell fraction (not recorded which). The receptors come from a female donor with ankylosing spondylitis or in good health (not recorded which).

This chain connects TRBV5-1 to TRBJ2-7, with 7 positions matching TRBD1. After removal of 5 bases from V and 4 bases from J, the junction contained 18 bases not matched to a gene. CDR1 and CDR2 (germline): SGHRS, YFSETQ. The CDR3 runs to 17 residues. CDR3 protein: CASRPQSLTGEGYEQYF. CDR3 in DNA: TGCGCCAGCAGACCACAATCCCTAACAGGGGAAGGATACGAGCAGTACTTC.

CDR3 residues: CAWSTSGGSYEQYF. As DNA, the CDR3 is TGTGCCTGGAGTACCTCAGGGGGGTCCTACGAGCAGTACTTC. This chain links TRBV30 with TRBJ2-7; possibly TRBD1 for D (7 bases). Per germline, CDR1 GTSNPN and CDR2 SVGIG (reference sequence). This CDR3 contains 14 residues. Trimming left V 2 bases short and J 1 base short, with 12 bases between.

This clonotype appeared a few times. This sequence joins TRBV3-1 and TRBJ2-2, with D unclear. This CDR3 has 13 amino acids. V lost 4 bases, J lost 7 bases, and 10 bases lay in between. Germline loops: CDR1 LGHDT, CDR2 YNNKEL (reference sequence). CDR3 DNA sequence: TGTGCCAGCAGCCCCCGAGCCGGCGGGGAGCTGTTTTTT. Translated, it gives CASSPRAGGELFF.

DNA of the CDR3: TGTGCCAGCACCACCCCCGGGGCTAACTATGGCTACACCTTC. Its protein product is CASTTPGANYGYTF. The rearrangement uses TRBV6-1 and TRBJ1-2; D unresolved. The CDR3 contains 14 residues. The germline gives CDR1 MNHNS, CDR2 SASEGT. V was shortened by 7 bases and J by 0 bases, with 12 bases between the two germline ends.

V is TRBV28 and J is TRBJ1-3, with 7 bases aligning to TRBD1. V lost 10 bases, J lost 4 bases, and 10 bases stayed unmatched. Germline CDR1 MDHEN, CDR2 SYDVKM. The CDR3 is made up of 14 amino acids. The CDR3 DNA is TGTGCCACCAGGGACAGCACTACGGGAAACACCATATATTTT. It yields the protein CATRDSTTGNTIYF.

The chain links TRBV28 to TRBJ1-6; 8 bases align to TRBD1. V was pared by 2 bases and J by 5 bases, with 2 bases of the junction left unmatched. The CDR3 length is 15 residues. Germline V gene lookup returns CDR1 MDHEN and CDR2 SYDVKM. DNA of the CDR3: TGTGCCAGCAGTTTACTCAGGGGGCATAATTCACCCCTCCACTTT. It specifies CASSLLRGHNSPLHF.

This chain joins TRBV7-2 and TRBJ2-3, with D tentatively TRBD2 (5 bases). Per germline, CDR1 SGHTA and CDR2 FQGNSA. The CDR3 runs to 15 residues. The V gene lost 1 base and the J gene lost 2 bases, with 10 bases spanning the gap. The CDR3 reads CASSLVGGPTDTQYF. CDR3 bases: TGTGCCAGCAGCTTAGTGGGCGGGCCCACAGATACGCAGTATTTT. The entire variable domain, with the rest obtained from reference TRBV7-2 and TRBJ2-3, is as follows: GAGVSQSPSNKVTEKGKDVELRCDPISGHTALYWYRQSLGQGLEFLIYFQGNSAPDKSGLPSDRFSAERTGGSVSTLTIQRTQQEDSAVYLCASSLVGGPTDTQYFGPGTRLTVL.

This sequence joins TRBV5-6 and TRBJ2-7; 9 positions match TRBD1. The CDR3 is 14 amino acids. V lost 3 bases and J lost 5; bases outside the gene matches: 6. Germline CDR1 is SGHDT and CDR2 is YYEEEE. CDR3 sequence: CASSWGTGLNEQYF. CDR3 sequence (DNA): TGTGCCAGCAGCTGGGGGACAGGGCTCAACGAGCAGTACTTC.

This clonotype was counted ten times or more. The chain links TRBV6-1 to TRBJ2-3; D possibly corresponds to TRBD1 (5 bases). There are 15 residues in the CDR3. The V end was cut by 6 bases, the J end by 1 base, with 14 bases between. From germline, CDR1 is MNHNS and CDR2 SASEGT. The CDR3 spells CASRGPTERTDTQYF. Here the CDR3 DNA reads TGTGCCAGCAGGGGGCCTACAGAACGCACAGATACGCAGTATTTT.

Only a few counts were recorded for this clonotype. V usage is TRBV2 and J usage is TRBJ2-1; TRBD2 matches at 9 bases. Germline CDR1 SNHLY, CDR2 FYNNEI. Germline trimming cut 4 bases from V and 1 base from J; bases unmatched to any gene: 8. The CDR3 is 17 amino acids. The CDR3 sequence: CASSGLAGAGSYNEQFF. CDR3 bases: TGTGCCAGCAGTGGGTTAGCGGGAGCGGGTTCCTACAATGAGCAGTTCTTC. Supplemented by reference TRBV2 and TRBJ2-1, the full variable domain reads EPEVTQTPSHQVTQMGQEVILRCVPISNHLYFYWYRQILGQKVEFLVSFYNNEISEKSEIFDDQFSVERPDGSNFTLKIRSTKLEDSAMYFCASSGLAGAGSYNEQFFGPGTRLTVL.

This clonotype was recorded a few times. This sequence joins TRBV11-2 and TRBJ2-1, with TRBD1 matching over 10 bases. V lost 4 bases and J lost 5; bases outside the gene matches: 5. In germline, CDR1 is SGHAT, CDR2 FQNNGV. The CDR3 contains 15 residues. CDR3 sequence: CASSSSGTGDNEQFF. DNA for the CDR3: TGTGCCAGCAGCTCGTCTGGGACAGGGGACAATGAGCAGTTCTTC.

V and J are TRBV20-1 and TRBJ2-5; 10 bases map to TRBD2. Germline CDR1 is DFQATT and CDR2 is SNEGSKA (reference sequence). V gave up 0 bases and J gave up 5 bases; unmatched junction bases: 3. The CDR3 loop spans 14 amino acids. CDR3 nucleotides: TGCAGTGCTAGAGAAAATAGCGGGAGGGAGACCCAGTACTTC. Translation gives CSARENSGRETQYF.

V is TRBV18 and J is TRBJ2-3; no reliable D call. The ends were cut back, 0 bases at V and 7 bases at J, with 8 bases in the middle. Germline values: CDR1 KGHSH, CDR2 LQKENI. The CDR3 sequence is 13 residues long. The CDR3 DNA sequence: TGTGCCAGCTCACCACCCGCGGCAAATACGCAGTATTTT. It yields the protein CASSPPAANTQYF.

The table lists this clonotype with many counts. This rearrangement joins TRBV20-1 to TRBJ2-5; 8 bases line up with TRBD2. The CDR3 is 14 residues long. From germline, CDR1 is DFQATT and CDR2 SNEGSKA (reference sequence). V gave up 2 bases and J gave up 3 bases; unmatched junction bases: 5. This chain's CDR3 is CSARTTSGEETQYF. For the CDR3, the DNA is TGCAGTGCTAGAACCACTAGCGGAGAAGAGACCCAGTACTTC.

The V call is TRBV7-2, the J call TRBJ2-7; D gene ambiguous. The CDR3 runs 17 residues. CDR1 is SGHTA and CDR2 is FQGNSA in the germline V gene. V lost 5 bases and J lost 0, with 20 bases in between. The CDR3 DNA is TGTGCCAGCAGCGCGCAGTACAGTTATTATAGCTCCTACGAGCAGTACTTC. Its protein product is CASSAQYSYYSSYEQYF.

This clonotype was recorded at least ten times. The junction differs from germline at one of its ends, possibly a read error. CDR3: CASSYGQGYFF. For the CDR3, the DNA is TGTGCCAGCAGTTATGGACAGGGGTACTTTTTT. The chain links TRBV12-3 or TRBV12-4 to TRBJ1-1, with TRBD1 matching 9 bases. The CDR3 is 11 amino acids.

V and J are TRBV7-6 and TRBJ2-6; TRBD1 agrees at 9 bases. The CDR3 sequence is 17 residues long. V was clipped by 5 bases and J by 0 bases; unmatched bases: 5. Germline values: CDR1 SGHVS, CDR2 FNYEAQ. In DNA, the CDR3 is TGTGCCAGCAGCCCGGGACAGGGTAACTCTGGGGCCAACGTCCTGACTTTC. This codes for CASSPGQGNSGANVLTF.

The chain uses TRBV5-1 and TRBJ2-7; tentatively, D is TRBD2 (5 bases). The V and J ends lost 2 bases and 2 bases respectively, with 8 bases between them. This CDR3 has 13 residues. Germline assignment: CDR1 SGHRS and CDR2 YFSETQ. The CDR3 DNA reads as TGCGCCAGCAGCTTCAGCGGACCCTACGAGCAGTACTTC. It codes for CASSFSGPYEQYF.

This clonotype came up a few times. The chain carries TRBV18 and TRBJ2-7; 9 bases align to TRBD1. The CDR3 has 15 residues. Germline assignment: CDR1 KGHSH and CDR2 LQKENI. With V trimmed by 5 bases and J by 4 bases, 9 bases remained unmatched. The CDR3 coding sequence is TGTGCCAGCTCAGGGGCCGGGACAGGGACTTACGAGCAGTACTTC. The encoded protein is CASSGAGTGTYEQYF.

This clonotype was seen many times. V is TRBV20-1 and J is TRBJ2-3; the D gene is possibly TRBD2 (5 bases). The CDR3 runs to 13 residues. The V end was cut by 7 bases, the J end by 4 bases, with 15 bases between. The V gene's germline CDR1 is DFQATT and CDR2 SNEGSKA (reference sequence). The CDR3 spells CSVNGNGADTQYF. CDR3 bases: TGCAGTGTAAACGGGAATGGCGCAGATACGCAGTATTTT.

A few counts support this clonotype. The CDR3 DNA reads as TGCAGTGCTAGAAGTGGGGGGCCAGTCTACGAGCAGTACTTC. The encoded protein is CSARSGGPVYEQYF. V is TRBV20-1 and J is TRBJ2-7; D may match TRBD1 or TRBD2 (6 bases each). Between the trimmed V and J ends, which lost 2 bases and 3 bases, there was a span of 14 bases. The CDR3 spans 14 residues. Germline V gives CDR1 DFQATT, CDR2 SNEGSKA (reference sequence).